These 21 T cell receptor beta chains share one sample of origin, sequenced in a study of T cell clones after liver transplantation. The table came from immunoSEQ multiplex PCR; TCRdb's copy has only in-frame clones and leaves some out. The repertoire holds roughly 100,000 clones, roughly four fifths seen once, with approximately 0.93% in the top ten. The starting material was CD4+ T cells from blood, obtained before liver transplant. These receptors were obtained from a human donor who received a liver transplant.

V and J are TRBV7-9 and TRBJ1-1; D is undetermined. CDR1 is SEHNR, CDR2 FQNEAQ, per germline (reference sequence). This CDR3 comprises 13 residues. V was clipped by 3 bases and J by 4 bases, with 9 bases between them. Written as DNA, the CDR3 is TGTGCCAGCAGCTTGTATCAGGCCACTGAAGCTTTCTTT. This codes for CASSLYQATEAFF.

This clone was seen only a few times. This chain connects TRBV2 to TRBJ2-7, with TRBD1 identical over 8 bases. CDR1 is SNHLY, CDR2 FYNNEI, per germline. Trimming took 9 bases from V and 2 from J; bases not matched to a gene: 3. This CDR3 has 12 residues. The CDR3 is CASKTGAYEQYF. The CDR3 DNA reads as TGTGCCAGTAAGACAGGGGCCTACGAGCAGTACTTC.

This CDR3 is CASRLAGSGIANEKLFF. For the CDR3, the DNA is TGTGCAAGTCGCTTAGCGGGCTCGGGGATAGCTAATGAAAAACTGTTTTTT. The chain employs TRBV12-2 and TRBJ1-4. TRBV12-2 is a pseudogene segment. There are 17 residues in the CDR3.

The chain links TRBV5-1 to TRBJ2-1; D possibly corresponds to TRBD1 (6 bases). Trimming removed 1 base from V and 5 bases from J, with 10 bases in between. This CDR3 region has 14 residues. Germline lookup yields CDR1 SGHRS and CDR2 YFSETQ. CDR3 sequence: CASSLTGNNNEQFF. In DNA, the CDR3 is TGCGCCAGCAGCTTGACAGGGAACAACAATGAGCAGTTCTTC.

The table lists this clone with a count of one. The V call is TRBV27, the J call TRBJ1-6; the D is unclear. The germline V and J ends were trimmed by 8 bases and 6 bases, with 14 bases remaining between them. Germline CDR1 and CDR2: MNHEY and SMNVEV (reference sequence). This CDR3 region has 14 residues. The CDR3 nucleotides are TGTGCCAGCTCGAGAGACAAGTTTAATTCACCCCTCCACTTT. Translating it yields CASSRDKFNSPLHF.

The rearrangement links TRBV7-9 to TRBJ1-1; 9 positions match TRBD1. With 2 bases clipped from V and 10 bases from J, the junction kept 8 bases outside the gene matches. Germline lookup yields CDR1 SEHNR and CDR2 FQNEAQ (reference sequence). This CDR3 is 14 amino acids long. DNA for the CDR3: TGTGCCAGCAGCTTAAGTGGGACAGGGATGGCAGCTTTCTTT. This translates into CASSLSGTGMAAFF.

The chain joins TRBV29-1 to TRBJ2-7, with D maybe TRBD1 (6 bases). This CDR3 region has 12 residues. CDR1 is SQVTM and CDR2 is ANQGSEA in the germline V gene. Trimming removed 0 bases from V and 5 bases from J, with 8 bases in between. The DNA of the CDR3 is TGCAGCGTTGAAGATCGGACAGACGAGCAGTACTTC. Translation: CSVEDRTDEQYF.

The V call is TRBV7-7, the J call TRBJ2-5, with 8 bases fitting TRBD2. The J segment lost 5 bases and the V segment lost 2 bases, leaving 13 bases of the junction unmatched. Germline CDR1 SSHAT, CDR2 FNYEAQ (reference sequence). CDR3 length: 17 residues. The CDR3 protein is CASSLTINLAGLETQYF. CDR3 bases: TGTGCCAGCAGCTTAACGATAAACTTAGCGGGATTGGAGACCCAGTACTTC.

The genes are TRBV29-1 and TRBJ2-5; D unclear. Germline V CDR1 and CDR2: SQVTM, ANQGSEA. V was clipped by 2 bases and J by 3 bases, with 7 bases between them. The CDR3 sequence is 12 residues long. The CDR3 reads CSVERAEETQYF. The DNA of the CDR3 is TGCAGCGTTGAACGGGCGGAAGAGACCCAGTACTTC.

The CDR3 DNA is TGTGCCAGCAGTTACTCGACAGGGGTCCAGCCCCAGCATTTT. Translating it yields CASSYSTGVQPQHF. The chain combines TRBV6-6 with TRBJ1-5; 8 positions agree with TRBD1. The germline V gene has CDR1 MNHNY and CDR2 SVGAGI (reference sequence). V lost 0 bases to trimming and J lost 7 bases; unmatched junction nucleotides: 2. This CDR3 comprises 14 residues.

The chain links TRBV27 to TRBJ2-2; 7 bases align to TRBD1. The CDR3 extends over 16 amino acids. Unmatched junction bases numbered 12, after V lost 6 bases and J lost 5 bases. Germline V gene lookup returns CDR1 MNHEY and CDR2 SMNVEV (reference sequence). In DNA form, the CDR3 reads TGTGCCAGCAGAGTCCGGGACAGCTTAGTTACCGGGGAGCTGTTTTTT. Translation: CASRVRDSLVTGELFF.

The CDR3 bases are TGTGCCACCCAGGACTCCGGGGGGAATACGCAGTATTTT. This codes for CATQDSGGNTQYF. The gene calls are TRBV2 and TRBJ2-3, with 7 bases lining up with TRBD2. Germline trimming cut 10 bases from V and 7 bases from J; bases unmatched to any gene: 11. Germline-derived CDR1 and CDR2 are SNHLY and FYNNEI. The CDR3 totals 13 residues.

This chain links TRBV29-1 with TRBJ2-3, with TRBD2 matching 14 bases. From germline, CDR1 is SQVTM and CDR2 ANQGSEA. Trimming at V came to 6 bases and at J to 9 bases, leaving 8 bases not matched to a gene. This CDR3 has 14 residues. Here the CDR3 reads CSVSGTSGSGTQYF. Here the CDR3 DNA reads TGCAGCGTGTCCGGGACTAGCGGGAGTGGGACGCAGTATTTT.

V gene TRBV28 combines with J gene TRBJ2-7; TRBD2 aligns across 10 bases. CDR1 and CDR2 (germline): MDHEN, SYDVKM. V was pared by 5 bases and J by 2 bases, with 3 bases of the junction left unmatched. The CDR3 loop spans 14 amino acids. The CDR3 sequence: CASSPSGSAYEQYF. DNA for the CDR3: TGTGCCAGCAGTCCTAGCGGGAGTGCCTACGAGCAGTACTTC. Together with reference TRBV28 and TRBJ2-7, the CDR3 gives the full variable domain: DVKVTQSSRYLVKRTGEKVFLECVQDMDHENMFWYRQDPGLGLRLIYFSYDVKMKEKGDIPEGYSVSREKKERFSLILESASTNQTSMYLCASSPSGSAYEQYFGPGTRLTVT.

J is TRBJ2-7 and V is TRBV14, with D uncertain. This CDR3 contains 12 residues. The V end lost 2 bases, the J end lost 4 bases, and 6 bases lay between the germline ends. CDR1 is SGHDN, CDR2 FVKESK, per germline. The CDR3 protein is CASSQRPYEQYF. The CDR3 coding sequence is TGTGCCAGCAGCCAAAGGCCATACGAGCAGTACTTC. Variable domain in full (rest from reference TRBV14 and TRBJ2-7): EAGVTQFPSHSVIEKGQTVTLRCDPISGHDNLYWYRRVMGKEIKFLLHFVKESKQDESGMPNNRFLAERTGGTYSTLKVQPAELEDSGVYFCASSQRPYEQYFGPGTRLTVT.

The rearrangement uses TRBV5-8 and TRBJ2-3; TRBD2 matches 8 bases. The CDR3 consists of 14 residues. Germline V gives CDR1 SGHTS, CDR2 YDEGEE. Trimming took 5 bases from V and 1 from J; bases not matched to a gene: 3. The CDR3 sequence: CASRTSARTDTQYF. The CDR3 DNA follows: TGTGCCAGCAGGACTAGCGCCCGCACAGATACGCAGTATTTT.

This chain links TRBV5-1 with TRBJ2-2; TRBD2 aligns across 10 bases. J gave up 2 bases and V 2 bases, and 6 bases lay outside the gene matches. This CDR3 is 17 amino acids long. The germline CDR1 and CDR2 sequences are SGHRS and YFSETQ. The CDR3 spells CASSLQGTSANTGELFF. As DNA, the CDR3 is TGCGCCAGCAGCTTACAGGGGACTAGCGCCAACACCGGGGAGCTGTTTTTT.

V usage is TRBV7-2 and J usage is TRBJ1-5, with 10 nucleotides matching TRBD1. Germline V CDR1 and CDR2: SGHTA, FQGNSA. The CDR3 loop spans 16 amino acids. Trimming cost V 1 base and J 1 base; bases outside gene matches: 1. Here the CDR3 DNA reads TGTGCCAGCAGCTTAGGGGACAGGGGAAGCAATCAGCCCCAGCATTTT. This gives the protein CASSLGDRGSNQPQHF.

With regard to this clone: Other DNA sequences in the sample encode the same CDR3. The V gene is TRBV7-9, the J gene TRBJ2-7, with 8 bases matching TRBD1. Germline CDR1 reads SEHNR; CDR2 reads FQNEAQ (reference sequence). Trimming cost V 5 bases and J 0 bases; bases outside gene matches: 6. The CDR3 spans 15 residues. The CDR3 region is CASSPLDRGSYEQYF. The CDR3 region has the DNA TGTGCCAGCAGCCCACTAGACAGGGGCTCCTACGAGCAGTACTTC.

The chain joins TRBV7-2 to TRBJ2-7; D perhaps matches TRBD1 (5 bases). This CDR3 spans 15 amino acids. V was clipped by 1 base and J by 6 bases, with 16 bases between them. Per the germline V gene, CDR1 is SGHTA and CDR2 is FQGNSA. The CDR3 DNA reads TGTGCCAGCAGCTTAGACGGCAGGGTGGCCCCCGAGCAGTACTTC. It specifies CASSLDGRVAPEQYF. The entire variable domain, with the rest obtained from reference TRBV7-2 and TRBJ2-7, is as follows: GAGVSQSPSNKVTEKGKDVELRCDPISGHTALYWYRQSLGQGLEFLIYFQGNSAPDKSGLPSDRFSAERTGGSVSTLTIQRTQQEDSAVYLCASSLDGRVAPEQYFGPGTRLTVT.

J is TRBJ2-3 and V is TRBV6-4; 8 bases fit TRBD2. Germline loops: CDR1 MRHNA, CDR2 SNTAGT. This CDR3 comprises 16 residues. After removal of 0 bases from V and 4 bases from J, the junction contained 6 bases not matched to a gene. Written as DNA, the CDR3 is TGTGCCAGCAGTGACTCGACGGGGGGGCCCCCAGATACGCAGTATTTT. It codes for CASSDSTGGPPDTQYF.